The sequence of this T cell receptor (beta chain) was determined in a study of blood T cell repertoires in COVID-19. Overall study: Acute and convalescent COVID-19 samples came from the United States, Italy and Spain. Sources were T cells, B-cell-depleted T cells, or PBMCs; the material itself was cDNA or gDNA.

The germline V and J ends were trimmed by 4 bases and 5 bases, with 18 bases remaining between them. The CDR3 contains 15 residues. Germline lookup yields CDR1 LGHDT and CDR2 YNNKEL (reference sequence). The authors' processing: Amplification of reference gene primers was used by the study to estimate nucleated cell counts. Data came from immunoSEQ multiplex PCR; TCRdb stores just in-frame clones and leaves some out. The D gene and trimming were derived from the DNA, and the V and J assignments and clone size from that table. The top ten hold approximately 8% of the sample, which has more than 200,000 clones, approximately 81% seen once.

The V call is TRBV3-1 (or the pseudogene TRBV3-2), the J call TRBJ2-7; a weak D match, TRBD2 (6 bases). The sample comprised peripheral blood. This sequence was found in a woman older than 75 with acute or convalescent COVID-19. Written as DNA, the CDR3 is TGTGCCAGCAGCCCCCTAGCGCCATTGGGCCACGAGCAGTACTTC. Protein: CASSPLAPLGHEQYF.